This TCR beta chain was obtained from a study of ipilimumab plus nivolumab after autologous stem cell transplantation. A note on this clone: Antigen specificity is unknown.

Germline V lookup: CDR1 GTSNPN, CDR2 SVGIG (reference sequence). This CDR3 has 14 amino acids. V was clipped by 3 bases and J by 5 bases; unmatched bases: 6. Study-wide results and limits: The authors say TCR, Treg and microbiome findings warrant further study.

Using immunoSEQ multiplex PCR, the repertoire was profiled, and TCRdb retains in-frame clones only, with some absent. The profile shows about 43,000 clones, roughly 88% of them singletons. This clonotype originated in a male donor with multiple myeloma. The chain recombines TRBV30 with TRBJ2-5, with 10 bases aligning to TRBD2. This specimen was PBMCs, taken in a trial of ipilimumab plus nivolumab as post-transplant consolidation. Here the CDR3 reads CAWSAGTSAETQYF. In DNA form, the CDR3 reads TGTGCCTGGAGCGCCGGGACTAGCGCCGAGACCCAGTACTTC.